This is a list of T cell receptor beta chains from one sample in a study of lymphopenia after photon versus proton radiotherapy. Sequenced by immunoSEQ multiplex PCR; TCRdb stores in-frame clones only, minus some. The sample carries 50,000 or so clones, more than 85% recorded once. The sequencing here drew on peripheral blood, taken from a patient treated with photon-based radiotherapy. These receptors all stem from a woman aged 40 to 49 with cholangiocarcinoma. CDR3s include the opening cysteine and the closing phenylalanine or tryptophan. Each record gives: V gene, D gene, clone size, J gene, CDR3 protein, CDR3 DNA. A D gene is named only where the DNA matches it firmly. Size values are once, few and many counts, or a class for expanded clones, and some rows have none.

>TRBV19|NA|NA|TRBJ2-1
CASSSAGRQFF
TGTGCCAGTAGTAGTGCAGGACGACAGTTCTTC
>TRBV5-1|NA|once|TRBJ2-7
CASSRESYEQYF
TGCGCCAGCAGCAGAGAGTCCTACGAGCAGTACTTC
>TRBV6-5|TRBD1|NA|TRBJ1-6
CASRTGGGNSPLHF
TGTGCCAGCAGGACAGGGGGCGGAAATTCACCCCTCCACTTT
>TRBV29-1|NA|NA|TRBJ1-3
CSVAIDRSAGNTIYF
TGCAGCGTTGCCATAGACAGGTCCGCTGGAAACACCATATATTTT
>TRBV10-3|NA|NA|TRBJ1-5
CAISEVGPNQPQHF
TGTGCCATCAGTGAGGTCGGCCCAAATCAGCCCCAGCATTTT
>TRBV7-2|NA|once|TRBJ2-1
CASSLVGPSSYNEQFF
TGTGCCAGCAGCTTAGTCGGGCCCAGCTCCTACAATGAGCAGTTCTTC
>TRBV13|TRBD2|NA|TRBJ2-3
CASSPRTSGNTDTQYF
TGTGCCAGCAGCCCTCGGACTAGCGGTAACACAGATACGCAGTATTTT
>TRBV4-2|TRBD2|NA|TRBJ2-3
CASSQGTGLAGYTDTQYF
TGTGCCAGCAGCCAAGGGACCGGGCTAGCGGGGTACACAGATACGCAGTATTTT
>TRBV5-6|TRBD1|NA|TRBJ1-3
CASSSDRGNTIYF
TGTGCCAGCAGCTCGGACAGGGGAAACACCATATATTTT
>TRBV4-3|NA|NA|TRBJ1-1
CASSLREVGGYTEAFF
TGCGCCAGCAGCCTTAGGGAAGTCGGGGGGTACACTGAAGCTTTCTTT
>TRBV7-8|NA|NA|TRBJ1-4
CASSLGQLNEKLFF
TGTGCCAGCAGCTTGGGGCAGTTAAATGAAAAACTGTTTTTT
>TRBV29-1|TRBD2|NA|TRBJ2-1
CSVVPLRGGGTSRLGSEQFF
TGCAGCGTTGTTCCGCTAAGGGGTGGGGGGACTAGCCGATTAGGAAGTGAGCAGTTCTTC
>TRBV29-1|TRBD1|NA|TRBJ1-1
CSAWTGESEAFF
TGCAGCGCCTGGACAGGGGAATCTGAAGCTTTCTTT
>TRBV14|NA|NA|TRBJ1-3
CASSRQELLSRNTIYF
TGTGCCAGCAGCCGACAGGAGCTACTTTCTCGAAACACCATATATTTT
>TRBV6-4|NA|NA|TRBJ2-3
CASSDGGGEDTQYF
TGTGCCAGCAGTGACGGAGGTGGAGAAGATACGCAGTATTTT